This T cell receptor beta chain was identified in a study of regulatory T cells in long-lasting Graves disease. Time point in this sample: newly diagnosed GD, antithyroid drugs for less than 3 months. After RNA was extracted from PBMCs, the TCR library was made from it. This clonotype was picked up many times. The authors built TCR beta libraries using iRepertoire HTBI primers and Arm-PCR of CDR3 regions. A single record per CDR3 protein comes from TCRdb applying MiXCR to the multiplex PCR reads. The sample lists approximately 460,000 distinct CDR3 sequences; roughly 17% were seen once. These data also featured in a second study, about T cells in Graves' hyperthyroidism and ophthalmopathy.

The sample consisted of peripheral blood mononuclear cells (PBMCs), taken at new diagnosis, from a patient treated with antithyroid drugs. The receptor was derived from a woman younger than 45 with Graves disease.

The DNA of the CDR3 is TGTGCCAGCAGATTGACAGGGATCTACGAGCAGTACTTC. It specifies CASRLTGIYEQYF. The chain has TRBV6-2 or TRBV6-3 and TRBJ2-7; 7 positions match TRBD1. Per germline, CDR1 MNHEY and CDR2 SVGEGT. V lost 6 bases to trimming and J lost 3 bases; unmatched junction nucleotides: 5. The CDR3 spans 13 residues.